This TCR beta chain emerged from a study of T cell changes during pregnancy in multiple sclerosis (dated by TCRdb to the late 2010s). Study-level background: Changes in the T cell repertoire over the course of pregnancy were examined in this study in women with multiple sclerosis.

The CDR3 covers 14 residues, taking in both the cysteine and the phenylalanine. Here the CDR3 DNA is all that survives: 42 bases in frame from base 1. Via the germline V gene (reference sequence), CDR1 is LNHDA and CDR2 SQIVND. V is cut back by 2 bases and J by 10 bases, with 10 bases in the junction unmatched. Concerning this clone itself: Its antigen specificity is not known. Base qualities were left out, and no much larger clone turns up one base away.

Receptor libraries were prepared by the immunoSEQ multiplex PCR assay. TCRdb holds this immuneACCESS table with in-frame rearrangements only. Some clones are missing; in checked studies, unresolved V genes explain under half, and the rest has no known cause. For this sample there are under 130,000 clones; 90% to 95% appear just once. The top ten constitute 3% to 3.5% of the sample. The sequenced sample was peripheral blood, obtained after pregnancy. In this chain, TRBV19 is recombined with TRBJ1-1, with TRBD1 matching 7 junction bases. This TCR was sampled from a female donor with multiple sclerosis, enrolled in a pregnancy study. The DNA sequence is as follows: TGTGCCAGTAGTATACGACAGGGCGATTACGGAGCTTTCTTT. It specifies CASSIRQGDYGAFF.